This TCR beta chain came from a study of T cell responses to AZD1222 COVID-19 vaccine. Germline loops: CDR1 MDHEN, CDR2 SYDVKM. The CDR3 contains 18 residues. After removal of 1 base from V and 6 bases from J, the junction contained 13 bases not matched to a gene. The method was immunoSEQ multiplex PCR; TCRdb's version includes in-frame clones alone and lacks a portion of them. Of around 140,000 clones in the sample, around 92% were seen once. Sequencing was performed on peripheral blood, taken after recovery from COVID-19. The clonotype was recovered from an adult who had recovered from COVID-19. The chain carries TRBV28 and TRBJ2-2; 8 nucleotides line up with TRBD2. CDR3 bases: TGTGCCAGCAGTTTATCATCTGCGGGGGGTTGGGCGGCCGGGGAGCTGTTTTTT. Protein: CASSLSSAGGWAAGELFF.